This T cell receptor beta chain was captured in a study of tumor-infiltrating lymphocytes in primary liver carcinoma. Study-level background: Stage T1-T3 N0M0 tumors spanned 4.2 to 10 cm.

The CDR3 sequence is 15 residues long. From germline, CDR1 is SGHDT and CDR2 YYEEEE. V gave up 0 bases and J gave up 8 bases, with 17 bases separating them. In addition to blood RNA drawn from unsorted whole blood, germline DNA was extracted. A primer in the constant region served to generate TCR beta cDNA from 500 ng of total RNA. ARM-PCR was slightly modified, and three nested multiplex PCR rounds with it gave rise to the TCR beta libraries. The two initial PCR rounds, about 9 cycles each, used TRBV1-TRBV30 forward and C-beta reverse primers. TCRdb recomputed calls from the multiplex PCR reads with MiXCR, one row per CDR3 protein. The sample records about 200,000 distinct CDR3 sequences, approximately 64% being singletons. The study, taken as a whole, reports: Between tumor regions, pairs overlapped more than tumor-adjacent and tumor-blood pairs did.

This clonotype came up many times. Its matching antigen is unknown. This TCR derives from a woman aged 60 to 75 with primary liver carcinoma and hepatitis B virus infection. This rearrangement joins TRBV5-6 to TRBJ1-2, with D perhaps TRBD1 (5 bases). The specimen was peripheral blood. CDR3 DNA: TGTGCCAGCAGCTTGGTGAACTCAGGGCCGGGCGGCTACACCTTC. Protein: CASSLVNSGPGGYTF.